The sample holds many counts of the clone carrying this T cell receptor beta chain. Antigen specificity is unknown. In TCRdb, the 5' RACE reads were re-called with MiXCR into one record per CDR3 protein. Of 400,000 or so distinct CDR3 sequences in the sample, around 9.7% are singletons; the top ten hold approximately 8.9%. The CDR3 extends over 15 amino acids. V lost 2 bases and J lost 2, with 10 bases in between. Germline CDR1 and CDR2: MGHRA and YSYEKL. This entry is derived from a study of identical twins. Findings and limits, study-wide: Twins showed weaker excess sharing in their beta out-of-frame sequences. The abundant beta clonotypes from cord blood had fewer insertions, and memory repertoires had none of this.

The material sequenced was naive T cells sorted from blood. J is TRBJ2-1 and V is TRBV4-1; D unresolved. The receptor's source is a woman aged 50 to 65 in good health. The CDR3: CASSQIGIAYNEQFF. In DNA form, the CDR3 reads TGCGCCAGCAGCCAAATAGGGATCGCCTACAATGAGCAGTTCTTC.